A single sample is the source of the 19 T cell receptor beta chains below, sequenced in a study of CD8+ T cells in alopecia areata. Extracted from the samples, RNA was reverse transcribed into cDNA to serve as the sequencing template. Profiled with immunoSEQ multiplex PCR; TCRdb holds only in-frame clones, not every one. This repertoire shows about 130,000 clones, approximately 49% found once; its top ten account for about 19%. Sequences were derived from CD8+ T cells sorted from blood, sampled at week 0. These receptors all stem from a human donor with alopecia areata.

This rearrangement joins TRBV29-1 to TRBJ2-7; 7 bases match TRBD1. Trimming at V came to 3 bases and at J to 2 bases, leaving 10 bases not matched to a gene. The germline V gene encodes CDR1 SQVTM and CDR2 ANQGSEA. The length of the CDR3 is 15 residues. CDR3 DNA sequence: TGCAGCGTTGAGGCCACAGGGGAAAACCCCTACGAGCAGTACTTC. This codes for CSVEATGENPYEQYF.

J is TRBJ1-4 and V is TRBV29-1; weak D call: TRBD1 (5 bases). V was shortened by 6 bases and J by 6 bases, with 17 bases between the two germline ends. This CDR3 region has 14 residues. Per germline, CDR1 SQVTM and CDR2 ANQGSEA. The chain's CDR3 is CSVNLMEGDEKLFF. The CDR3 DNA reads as TGCAGCGTCAACCTCATGGAAGGGGATGAAAAACTGTTTTTT.

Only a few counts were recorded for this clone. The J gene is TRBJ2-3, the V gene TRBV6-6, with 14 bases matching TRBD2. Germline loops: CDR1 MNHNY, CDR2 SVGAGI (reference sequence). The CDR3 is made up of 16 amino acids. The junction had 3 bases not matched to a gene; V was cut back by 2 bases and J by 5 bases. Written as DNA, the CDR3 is TGTGCCAGCAGTTACCCGACTAGCGGGGGGGAAGATACGCAGTATTTT. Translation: CASSYPTSGGEDTQYF.

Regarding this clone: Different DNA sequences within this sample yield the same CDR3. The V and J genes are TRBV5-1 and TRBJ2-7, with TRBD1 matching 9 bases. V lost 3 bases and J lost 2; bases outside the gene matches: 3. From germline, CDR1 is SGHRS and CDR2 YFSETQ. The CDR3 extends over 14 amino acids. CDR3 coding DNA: TGCGCCAGCAGCTCGGGACAGGGAACCTACGAGCAGTACTTC. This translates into CASSSGQGTYEQYF.

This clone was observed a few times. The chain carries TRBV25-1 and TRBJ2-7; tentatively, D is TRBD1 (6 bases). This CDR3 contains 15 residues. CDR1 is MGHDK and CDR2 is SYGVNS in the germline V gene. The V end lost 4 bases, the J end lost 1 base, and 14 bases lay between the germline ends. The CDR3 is CASSASPQGSYEQYF. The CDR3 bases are TGTGCCAGCAGTGCATCTCCACAGGGATCCTACGAGCAGTACTTC.

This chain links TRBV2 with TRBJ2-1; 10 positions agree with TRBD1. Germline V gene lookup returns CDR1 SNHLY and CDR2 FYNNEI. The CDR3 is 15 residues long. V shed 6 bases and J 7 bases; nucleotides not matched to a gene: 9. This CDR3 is CASSLRDRGLNEQFF. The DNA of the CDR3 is TGTGCCAGCAGCCTCCGGGACAGGGGTTTAAATGAGCAGTTCTTC.

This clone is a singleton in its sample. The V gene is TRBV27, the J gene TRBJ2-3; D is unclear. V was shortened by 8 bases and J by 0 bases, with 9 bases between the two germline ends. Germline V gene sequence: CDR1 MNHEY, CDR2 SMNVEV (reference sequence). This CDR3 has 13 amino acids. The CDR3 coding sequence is TGTGCCAGCGTAAGCCATAGCACAGATACGCAGTATTTT. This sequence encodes CASVSHSTDTQYF.

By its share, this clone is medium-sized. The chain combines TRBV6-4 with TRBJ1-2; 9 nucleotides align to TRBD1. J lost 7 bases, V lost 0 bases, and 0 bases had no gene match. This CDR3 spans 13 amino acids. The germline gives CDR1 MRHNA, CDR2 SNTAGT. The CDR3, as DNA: TGTGCCAGCAGTGACTCGACAGGGGGTGGCTACACCTTC. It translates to CASSDSTGGGYTF.

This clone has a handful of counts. CDR3 nucleotides: TGTGCCAGCTCACTTTCCGGGGTTGCAGATACGCAGTATTTT. It is translated as CASSLSGVADTQYF. V is TRBV18 and J is TRBJ2-3; tentatively, D is TRBD2 (5 bases). Germline lookup yields CDR1 KGHSH and CDR2 LQKENI. V lost 4 bases and J lost 4, with 12 bases in between. CDR3 size: 14 residues.

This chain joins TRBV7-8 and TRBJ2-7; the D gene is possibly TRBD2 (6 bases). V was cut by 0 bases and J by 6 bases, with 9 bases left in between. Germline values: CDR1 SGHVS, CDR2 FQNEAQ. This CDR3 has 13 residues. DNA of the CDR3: TGTGCCAGCAGCTTAGCGGGGGGACTCGAGCAGTACTTC. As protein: CASSLAGGLEQYF.

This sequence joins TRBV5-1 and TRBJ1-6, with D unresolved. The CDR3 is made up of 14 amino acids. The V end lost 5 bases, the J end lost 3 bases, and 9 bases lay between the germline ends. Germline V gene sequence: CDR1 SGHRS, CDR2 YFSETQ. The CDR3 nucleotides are TGCGCCAGCAGGCAGGACGACTATAATTCACCCCTCCACTTT. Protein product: CASRQDDYNSPLHF.

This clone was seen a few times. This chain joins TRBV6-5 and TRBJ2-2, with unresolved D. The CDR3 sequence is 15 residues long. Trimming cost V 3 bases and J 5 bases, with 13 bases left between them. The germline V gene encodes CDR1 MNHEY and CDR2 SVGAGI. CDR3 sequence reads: CASSYVLGITGELFF. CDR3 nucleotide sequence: TGTGCCAGCAGTTATGTTTTGGGGATAACCGGGGAGCTGTTTTTT.

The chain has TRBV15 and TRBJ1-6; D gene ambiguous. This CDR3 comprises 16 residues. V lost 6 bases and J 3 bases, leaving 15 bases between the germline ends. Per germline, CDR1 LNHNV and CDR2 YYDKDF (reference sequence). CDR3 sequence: CATRGIEEGYNSPLHF. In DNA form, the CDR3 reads TGTGCCACCAGGGGGATTGAGGAGGGCTATAATTCACCCCTCCACTTT. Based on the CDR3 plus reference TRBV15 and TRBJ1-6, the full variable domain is DAMVIQNPRYQVTQFGKPVTLSCSQTLNHNVMYWYQQKSSQAPKLLFHYYDKDFNNEADTPDNFQSRRPNTSFCFLDIRSPGLGDTAMYLCATRGIEEGYNSPLHFGNGTRLTVT.

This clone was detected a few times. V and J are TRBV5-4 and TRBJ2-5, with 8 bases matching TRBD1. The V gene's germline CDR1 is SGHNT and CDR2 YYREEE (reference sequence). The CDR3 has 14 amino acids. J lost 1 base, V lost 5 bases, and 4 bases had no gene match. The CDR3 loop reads CASRSDRGQETQYF. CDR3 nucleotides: TGTGCCAGCAGGTCCGACAGGGGCCAAGAGACCCAGTACTTC. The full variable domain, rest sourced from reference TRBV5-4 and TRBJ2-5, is ETGVTQSPTHLIKTRGQQVTLRCSSQSGHNTVSWYQQALGQGPQFIFQYYREEENGRGNFPPRFSGLQFPNYSSELNVNALELDDSALYLCASRSDRGQETQYFGPGTRLLVL.

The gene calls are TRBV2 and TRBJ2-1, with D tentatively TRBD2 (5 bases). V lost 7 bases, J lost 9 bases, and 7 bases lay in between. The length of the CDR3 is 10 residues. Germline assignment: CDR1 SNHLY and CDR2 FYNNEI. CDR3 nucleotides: TGTGCCAGCACCCTAGCTGAGCAGTTCTTC. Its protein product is CASTLAEQFF.

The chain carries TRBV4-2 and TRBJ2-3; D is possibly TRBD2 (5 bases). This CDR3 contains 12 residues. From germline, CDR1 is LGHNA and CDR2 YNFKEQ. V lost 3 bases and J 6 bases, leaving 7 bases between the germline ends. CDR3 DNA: TGTGCCAGCAGCCAGGGCGGGGATACGCAGTATTTT. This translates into CASSQGGDTQYF.

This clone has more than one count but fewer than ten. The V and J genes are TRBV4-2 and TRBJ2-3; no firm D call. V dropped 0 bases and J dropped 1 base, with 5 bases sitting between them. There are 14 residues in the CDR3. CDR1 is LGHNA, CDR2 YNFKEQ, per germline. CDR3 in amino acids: CASSQEQGTDTQYF. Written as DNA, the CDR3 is TGTGCCAGCAGCCAAGAGCAGGGCACAGATACGCAGTATTTT.

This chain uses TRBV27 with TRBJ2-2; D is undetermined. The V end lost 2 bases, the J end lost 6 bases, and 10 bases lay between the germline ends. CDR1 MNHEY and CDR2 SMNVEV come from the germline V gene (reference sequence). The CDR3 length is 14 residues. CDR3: CASSLGRSAGELFF. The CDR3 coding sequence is TGTGCCAGCAGTTTAGGCAGGAGCGCCGGGGAGCTGTTTTTT.

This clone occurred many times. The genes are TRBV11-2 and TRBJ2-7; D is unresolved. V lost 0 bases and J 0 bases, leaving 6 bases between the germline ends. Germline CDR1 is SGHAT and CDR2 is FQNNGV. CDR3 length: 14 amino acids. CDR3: CASSLEVNSYEQYF. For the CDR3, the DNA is TGTGCCAGCAGCTTAGAAGTCAACTCCTACGAGCAGTACTTC. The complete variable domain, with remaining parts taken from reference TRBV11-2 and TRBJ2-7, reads EAGVAQSPRYKIIEKRQSVAFWCNPISGHATLYWYQQILGQGPKLLIQFQNNGVVDDSQLPKDRFSAERLKGVDSTLKIQPAKLEDSAVYLCASSLEVNSYEQYFGPGTRLTVT.